This TCR beta chain came from a study of blood T cell repertoires in COVID-19. At the level of the study: There were acute and convalescent COVID-19 samples, and they came from the United States, Italy and Spain.

Assay used: immunoSEQ multiplex PCR; TCRdb lists only in-frame clones, some missing. This sample carries 250,000 or so clones, 86% of them seen once, and the ten largest clones take more than 9%. V was shortened by 6 bases and J by 6 bases, with 20 bases between the two germline ends. The CDR3 has 16 amino acids. CDR1 KGHSH and CDR2 LQKENI come from the germline V gene. The TCR comes from a man older than 75 with acute or convalescent COVID-19. Sequencing was carried out using peripheral blood. The V gene is TRBV18, the J gene TRBJ1-4; D is unclear. The chain's CDR3 is CASSLLGGRWDEKLFF. The CDR3 DNA is TGTGCCAGCTCCCTCTTAGGAGGACGGTGGGATGAAAAACTGTTTTTT.